Listed here are 16 T cell receptor beta chains from one sample, sequenced in a study of CD8+CD57+ T cells in acquired aplastic anemia. Genomic DNA provided the template from which TCR beta VDJ and CDR3 profiles were obtained. TCRdb ran MiXCR on the reads and lists one entry per CDR3 protein. The repertoire holds roughly 240,000 distinct CDR3 sequences, with around half as singletons. Patients included in sequencing had previously demonstrated CD8+CD57+ cell expansion by flow cytometry. Specimen: sorted CD4+, CD8+, or CD8+CD57+ T cells (not recorded which) from PBMCs. Receptors were obtained from a human donor with aplastic anemia.

This clonotype was counted many times. The V call is TRBV9, the J call TRBJ2-1, with 7 nucleotides matching TRBD2. V lost 0 bases, J lost 8 bases, and 5 bases stayed unmatched. This CDR3 spans 14 amino acids. The germline V gene encodes CDR1 SGDLS and CDR2 YYNGEE. The CDR3 DNA sequence: TGTGCCAGCAGCGTAGGGGCGGGAGCTGATGAGCAGTTCTTC. This encodes CASSVGAGADEQFF. Based on the CDR3 plus reference TRBV9 and TRBJ2-1, the full variable domain is DSGVTQTPKHLITATGQRVTLRCSPRSGDLSVYWYQQSLDQGLQFLIQYYNGEERAKGNILERFSAQQFPDLHSELNLSSLELGDSALYFCASSVGAGADEQFFGPGTRLTVL.

J is TRBJ1-2 and V is TRBV7-6; D remains ambiguous. The CDR3 runs to 13 residues. The V end lost 1 base, the J end lost 6 bases, and 9 bases lay between the germline ends. Germline V gene data show CDR1 as SGHVS and CDR2 as FNYEAQ. CDR3 loop: CASSLVPFDGYTF. The CDR3 region has the DNA TGTGCCAGCAGCTTAGTACCCTTTGATGGCTACACCTTC.

This clonotype was counted at least ten times. The gene calls are TRBV6-2 or TRBV6-3 and TRBJ1-5, with D possibly being TRBD1 (5 bases). Looked up from germline, CDR1 is MNHEY and CDR2 is SVGEGT. V was pared by 2 bases and J by 4 bases, with 9 bases between. The CDR3 extends over 14 amino acids. CDR3 region: CASSYGGLNQPQHF. The DNA for the CDR3 is TGTGCCAGCAGTTACGGGGGGTTGAATCAGCCCCAGCATTTT.

The V and J genes are TRBV7-8 and TRBJ2-2; 7 nucleotides match TRBD2. In germline, CDR1 is SGHVS, CDR2 FQNEAQ. The CDR3 length is 14 residues. The junction had 8 bases not matched to a gene; V was cut back by 5 bases and J by 8 bases. Here the CDR3 DNA reads TGTGCCAGCAGCCTTGGGGGGGGGGGGGGGGAGCTGTTTTTT. This translates into CASSLGGGGGELFF. Full variable domain (rest looked up from reference TRBV7-8 and TRBJ2-2): GAGVSQSPRYKVAKRGQDVALRCDPISGHVSLFWYQQALGQGPEFLTYFQNEAQLDKSGLPSDRFFAERPEGSVSTLKIQRTQQEDSAVYLCASSLGGGGGELFFGEGSRLTVL.

The rearrangement joins TRBV7-2 to TRBJ1-6, with D unclear. The V end was cut by 0 bases, the J end by 8 bases, with 11 bases between. Germline V CDR1 and CDR2: SGHTA, FQGNSA. This CDR3 region has 15 residues. The CDR3 nucleotides are TGTGCCAGCAGCTTAGCGGAGGGAGGACATTCACCCCTCCACTTT. Translated, it gives CASSLAEGGHSPLHF.

This sequence joins TRBV6-1 and TRBJ2-7; 8 bases align to TRBD2. Trimming at V came to 8 bases and at J to 0 bases, leaving 9 bases not matched to a gene. The CDR3 loop spans 15 amino acids. The germline CDR1 and CDR2 sequences are MNHNS and SASEGT. The CDR3 DNA is TGTGCCAGCCAACCCCTCCGGGAGGGCTCCTACGAGCAGTACTTC. Amino acids: CASQPLREGSYEQYF.

Regarding this clonotype: Without the conserved terminal phenylalanine or tryptophan, this CDR3 likely stems from a read error. The chain links TRBV7-9 to TRBJ1-6, with D possibly being TRBD1 (5 bases). V lost 0 bases and J lost 9, with 9 bases in between. Germline CDR1 is SEHNR and CDR2 is FQNEAQ (reference sequence). This CDR3 region has 14 residues. This CDR3 reads CASSLAVGGSPLHS. The CDR3 DNA is TGTGCCAGCAGCTTAGCTGTGGGGGGTTCACCCCTCCACTCT.

In regard to this clonotype: This may stem from a read error, because a much larger clone lies one nucleotide away. V is TRBV4-3 and J is TRBJ2-5, with D tentatively TRBD2 (6 bases). Germline lookup yields CDR1 LGHNA and CDR2 YSLEER. Between the trimmed V and J ends, which lost 0 bases and 9 bases, there was a span of 17 bases. The CDR3 runs to 15 residues. The CDR3 nucleotides are TGCGCCAGCAGCCAAGACGTCGGGGATGGGGAGGCCCAGTACTTC. This sequence encodes CASSQDVGDGEAQYF.

This clonotype came up many times. This CDR3 reads CATKSSGGFSDTQYF. CDR3 in DNA: TGTGCCACCAAATCTAGCGGGGGGTTCTCAGATACGCAGTATTTT. The J gene is TRBJ2-3, the V gene TRBV7-9; TRBD2 agrees at 11 bases. The trim removed 10 bases at V and 4 bases at J, leaving 10 bases unmatched. In germline, CDR1 is SEHNR, CDR2 FQNEAQ (reference sequence). The CDR3 has 15 residues.

The chain is built from TRBV28 and TRBJ2-1, with TRBD2 matching over 7 bases. This CDR3 spans 17 amino acids. Trimming at V came to 7 bases and at J to 8 bases, leaving 20 bases not matched to a gene. Germline CDR1 reads MDHEN; CDR2 reads SYDVKM. The CDR3: CASTRSGTNTGVYEQFF. Written as DNA, the CDR3 is TGTGCCAGCACTCGCAGCGGGACGAACACCGGGGTCTATGAGCAGTTCTTC.

This clonotype came up many times. V is TRBV6-5 and J is TRBJ1-6; unclear D gene. The CDR3 sequence is 13 residues long. The ends were cut back, 4 bases at V and 8 bases at J, with 9 bases in the middle. Germline loops: CDR1 MNHEY, CDR2 SVGAGI. This CDR3 reads CASSSSADSPLHF. CDR3 bases: TGTGCCAGCAGTTCCTCGGCTGATTCACCCCTCCACTTT.

The table lists this clonotype with many counts. The chain employs TRBV20-1 and TRBJ1-2, with TRBD1 as a possible D gene (6 bases). The CDR3 contains 12 residues. CDR1 and CDR2 from the germline V gene are DFQATT and SNEGSKA (reference sequence). V was shortened by 4 bases and J by 10 bases, with 16 bases between the two germline ends. CDR3 bases: TGCAGTGCTAAAACGGGGGCCCCCGACTACACCTTC. It encodes CSAKTGAPDYTF.

Note on this clonotype: It may be a read error: a sequence one base away is much more abundant. The chain has TRBV6-9 and TRBJ2-7, with unresolved D. The CDR3 covers 15 residues. CDR1 is MNHGY, CDR2 SVAAGI, per germline. V was cut by 8 bases and J by 3 bases, with 20 bases left in between. CDR3 DNA: TGTGCCAGCTGTGAAGAAGTTTCCCCGGTCTACGAGCAGTACTTC. Translation: CASCEEVSPVYEQYF.

The genes are TRBV9 and TRBJ1-3; weak D call: TRBD1 (5 bases). The CDR3 covers 15 residues. Germline loops: CDR1 SGDLS, CDR2 YYNGEE. Trimming stripped 0 bases from V and 2 bases from J, with 9 bases between. This CDR3 reads CASSVVEGPGNTIYF. DNA of the CDR3: TGTGCCAGCAGCGTAGTTGAGGGGCCTGGAAACACCATATATTTT.

This chain connects TRBV6-4 to TRBJ2-3; the match to TRBD1 covers 10 bases. This CDR3 spans 16 amino acids. CDR1 and CDR2 from the germline V gene are MRHNA and SNTAGT. V dropped 0 bases and J dropped 4; count of bases not matched to a gene: 4. The CDR3 coding sequence is TGTGCCAGCAGTGACTCCGAGACAGGGGGCGCAGATACGCAGTATTTT. The encoded protein is CASSDSETGGADTQYF.

The chain joins TRBV6-1 to TRBJ1-1; maybe TRBD1 (5 bases). The CDR3 runs 14 residues. Germline V CDR1 and CDR2: MNHNS, SASEGT. With 7 bases removed from V and 1 base from J, the gap between germline ends came to 13 bases. The CDR3 DNA follows: TGTGCCAGCATACGACGGGGGACGAACACTGAAGCTTTCTTT. It is translated as CASIRRGTNTEAFF.